Detailed here is one T cell receptor beta chain. Only a few counts were recorded for this clonotype. Its antigen is not yet known. It has no much larger one-base neighbor in the sample; base qualities were not kept. The library was prepared using PCR. Sequencing was performed on an Illumina HiSeq 2500. To normalize quantification of the TCRbeta repertoire, the TCR libraries were built with molecular barcoding that relied on unique molecular identifiers. TCRdb trimmed the raw reads at Q25, called clones with MiXCR and kept productive beta chains. Rows with one shared CDR3 protein collapse into an entry with the most common genes and DNA. This sample comprises around 500,000 distinct CDR3 sequences, roughly an eighth of them detected only once. Together, the top ten hold 4.5% to 6% of the sample. The data were obtained in a study of T-cell reconstitution after alpha-beta-depleted transplantation in children listed by TCRdb under 2016. Notes on the research overall: The study quantitatively tracked T-cell immune reconstitution after TCRalphabeta/CD19-depleted allogeneic hematopoietic cell transplantation in children using TCR repertoire profiling.

The CDR3 sequence holds 16 residues, the cysteine and phenylalanine included. Of the read, only the CDR3 DNA is kept; its 48 bases are in frame from base 1. The germline V gene sets CDR1 to ENHRY and CDR2 to SYGVKD. Relative to germline, V is 3 bases shorter and J is 3 bases shorter, with 15 bases between their ends. The chain was built from TRBV10-3 and TRBJ2-1; the D gene is perhaps TRBD1, from 6 matching bases. Source: PBMCs from the stem cell graft donor, taken from the stem cell graft. This TCR was recovered from a human donor who donated a stem cell graft to a child with combined immunodeficiency. The CDR3 region has the sequence CAISDSLGHNYNEQFF. In nucleotide form, the sequence is TGTGCCATCAGTGATTCCTTGGGACATAACTACAATGAGCAGTTCTTC.